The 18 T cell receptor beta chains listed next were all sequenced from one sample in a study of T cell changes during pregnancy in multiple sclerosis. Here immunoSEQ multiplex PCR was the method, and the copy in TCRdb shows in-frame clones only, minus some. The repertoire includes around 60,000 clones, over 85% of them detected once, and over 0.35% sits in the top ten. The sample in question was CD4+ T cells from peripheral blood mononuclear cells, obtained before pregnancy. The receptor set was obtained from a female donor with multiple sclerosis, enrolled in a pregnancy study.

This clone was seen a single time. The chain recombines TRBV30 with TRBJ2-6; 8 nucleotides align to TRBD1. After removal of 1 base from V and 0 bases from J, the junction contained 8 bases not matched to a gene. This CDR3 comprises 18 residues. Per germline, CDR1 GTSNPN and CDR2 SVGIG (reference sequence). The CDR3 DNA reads TGTGCCTGGAGTGGGAAGACAGGGGATTTCTCTGGGGCCAACGTCCTGACTTTC. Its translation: CAWSGKTGDFSGANVLTF. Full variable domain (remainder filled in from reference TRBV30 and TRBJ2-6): SQTIHQWPATLVQPVGSPLSLECTVEGTSNPNLYWYRQAAGRGLQLLFYSVGIGQISSEVPQNLSASRPQDRQFILSSKKLLLSDSGFYLCAWSGKTGDFSGANVLTFGAGSRLTVL.

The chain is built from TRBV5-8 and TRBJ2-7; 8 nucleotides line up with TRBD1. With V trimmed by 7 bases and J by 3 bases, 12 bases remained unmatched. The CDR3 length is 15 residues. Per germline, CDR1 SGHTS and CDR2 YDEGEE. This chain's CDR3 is CASPRRQTGVYEQYF. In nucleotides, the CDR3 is TGTGCCAGCCCACGAAGACAGACAGGGGTCTACGAGCAGTACTTC.

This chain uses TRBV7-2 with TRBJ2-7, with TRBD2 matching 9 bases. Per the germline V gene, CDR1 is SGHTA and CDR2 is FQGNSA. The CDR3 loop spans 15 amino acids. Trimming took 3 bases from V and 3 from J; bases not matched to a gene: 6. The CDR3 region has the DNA TGTGCCAGCAGCTTTTCCGGACTAGCGAGCTACGAGCAGTACTTC. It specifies CASSFSGLASYEQYF.

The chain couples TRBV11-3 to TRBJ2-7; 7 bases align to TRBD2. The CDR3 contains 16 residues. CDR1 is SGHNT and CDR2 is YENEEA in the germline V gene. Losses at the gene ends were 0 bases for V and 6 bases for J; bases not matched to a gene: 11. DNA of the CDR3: TGTGCCAGCAGCTTAGATCCAGCGGGAACACCTTCCGAGCAGTACTTC. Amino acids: CASSLDPAGTPSEQYF.

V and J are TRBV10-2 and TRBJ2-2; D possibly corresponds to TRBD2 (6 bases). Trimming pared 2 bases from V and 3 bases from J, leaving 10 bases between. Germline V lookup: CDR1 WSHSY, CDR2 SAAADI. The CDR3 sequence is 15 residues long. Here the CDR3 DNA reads TGCGCCAGCAGTGAGGTTAGCGGCTACACCGGGGAGCTGTTTTTT. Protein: CASSEVSGYTGELFF.

The CDR3 region is CSVFRQGAGYTF. DNA of the CDR3: TGCAGCGTTTTTCGACAGGGGGCTGGCTACACCTTC. The chain combines TRBV29-1 with TRBJ1-2; the match to TRBD1 covers 10 bases. This CDR3 contains 12 residues. Germline trimming cut 5 bases from V and 7 bases from J; bases unmatched to any gene: 4. Germline V gene data show CDR1 as SQVTM and CDR2 as ANQGSEA.

CDR3 region: CAWSVGGTYGYTF. The CDR3 coding sequence is TGTGCCTGGAGTGTGGGGGGTACCTATGGCTACACCTTC. The J gene is TRBJ1-2, the V gene TRBV30; a possible D gene is TRBD1 (5 bases). Germline V gene lookup returns CDR1 GTSNPN and CDR2 SVGIG (reference sequence). The CDR3 is 13 amino acids. V was shortened by 0 bases and J by 4 bases, with 9 bases between the two germline ends.

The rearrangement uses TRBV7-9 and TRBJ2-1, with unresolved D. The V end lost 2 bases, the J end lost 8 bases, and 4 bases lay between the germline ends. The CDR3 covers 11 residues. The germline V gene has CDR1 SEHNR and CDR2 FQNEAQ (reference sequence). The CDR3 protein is CASSLLYEQFF. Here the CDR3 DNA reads TGTGCCAGCAGCTTATTATATGAGCAGTTCTTC.

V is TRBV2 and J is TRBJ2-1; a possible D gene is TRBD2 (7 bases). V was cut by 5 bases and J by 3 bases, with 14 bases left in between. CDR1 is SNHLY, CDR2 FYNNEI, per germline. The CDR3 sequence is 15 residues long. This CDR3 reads CASSPGLGGYNEQFF. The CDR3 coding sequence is TGTGCCAGCAGTCCAGGACTAGGGGGCTACAATGAGCAGTTCTTC.

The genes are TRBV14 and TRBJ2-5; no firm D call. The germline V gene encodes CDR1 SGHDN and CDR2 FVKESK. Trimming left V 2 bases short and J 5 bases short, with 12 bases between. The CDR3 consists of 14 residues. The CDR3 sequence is CASSQLHPGETQYF. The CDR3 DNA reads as TGTGCCAGCAGCCAACTGCACCCCGGGGAGACCCAGTACTTC. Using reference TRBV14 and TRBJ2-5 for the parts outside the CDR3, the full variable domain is EAGVTQFPSHSVIEKGQTVTLRCDPISGHDNLYWYRRVMGKEIKFLLHFVKESKQDESGMPNNRFLAERTGGTYSTLKVQPAELEDSGVYFCASSQLHPGETQYFGPGTRLLVL.

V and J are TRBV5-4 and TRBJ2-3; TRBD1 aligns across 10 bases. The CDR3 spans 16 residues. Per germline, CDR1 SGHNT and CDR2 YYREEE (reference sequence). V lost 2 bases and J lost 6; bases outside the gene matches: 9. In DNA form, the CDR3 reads TGTGCCAGCAGCTTCCCGGGACAGGGGACGGGGGATACGCAGTATTTT. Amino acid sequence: CASSFPGQGTGDTQYF.

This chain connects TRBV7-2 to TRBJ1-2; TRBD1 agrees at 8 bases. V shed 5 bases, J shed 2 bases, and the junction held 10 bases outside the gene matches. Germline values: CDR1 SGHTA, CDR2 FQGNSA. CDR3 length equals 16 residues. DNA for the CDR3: TGTGCCAGCAGCCACACAGGGGGGGTCCAAAACTATGGCTACACCTTC. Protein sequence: CASSHTGGVQNYGYTF.

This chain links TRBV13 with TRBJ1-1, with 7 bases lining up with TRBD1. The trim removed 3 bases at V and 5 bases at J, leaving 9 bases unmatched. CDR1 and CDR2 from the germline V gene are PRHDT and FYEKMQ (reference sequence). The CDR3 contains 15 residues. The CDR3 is CASSFRGGVRTEAFF. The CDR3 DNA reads TGTGCCAGCAGCTTTAGAGGGGGCGTTCGGACTGAAGCTTTCTTT.

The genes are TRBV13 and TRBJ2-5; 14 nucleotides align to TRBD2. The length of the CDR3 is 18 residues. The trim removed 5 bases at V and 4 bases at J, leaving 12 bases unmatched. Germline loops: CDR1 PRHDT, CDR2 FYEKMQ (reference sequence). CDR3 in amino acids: CASSPRLGLAGVVETQYF. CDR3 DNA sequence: TGTGCCAGCAGCCCCCGTTTGGGACTAGCGGGAGTGGTAGAGACCCAGTACTTC.

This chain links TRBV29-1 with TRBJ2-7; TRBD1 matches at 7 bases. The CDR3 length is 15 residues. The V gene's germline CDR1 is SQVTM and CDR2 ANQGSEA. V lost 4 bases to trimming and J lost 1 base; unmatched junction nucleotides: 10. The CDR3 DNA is TGCAGCGTTGTTAGTCGTCACAGGGGTTCCTACGAGCAGTACTTC. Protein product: CSVVSRHRGSYEQYF.

The CDR3 DNA sequence: TGTGCCAGCAGCAGTACAGGAACCGCCTATGGCTACACCTTC. It yields the protein CASSSTGTAYGYTF. This chain connects TRBV5-4 to TRBJ1-2; a weak D match, TRBD1 (5 bases). Trimming removed 4 bases at V and 4 bases at J, with 14 bases between. CDR1 and CDR2 from the germline V gene are SGHNT and YYREEE (reference sequence). The CDR3 loop spans 14 amino acids.

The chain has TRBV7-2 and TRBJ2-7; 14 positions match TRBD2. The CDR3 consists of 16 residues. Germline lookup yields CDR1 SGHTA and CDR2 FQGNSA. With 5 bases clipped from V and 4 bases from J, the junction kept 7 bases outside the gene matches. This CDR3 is CASSAGTSGRAYEQYF. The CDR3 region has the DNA TGTGCCAGCAGCGCTGGGACTAGCGGGAGAGCTTACGAGCAGTACTTC.

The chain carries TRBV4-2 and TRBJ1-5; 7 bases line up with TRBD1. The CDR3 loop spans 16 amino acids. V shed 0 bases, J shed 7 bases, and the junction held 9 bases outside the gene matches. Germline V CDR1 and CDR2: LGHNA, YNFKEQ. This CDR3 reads CASSQDRGGQGQPQHF. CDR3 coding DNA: TGTGCCAGCAGCCAAGACCGAGGGGGCCAGGGGCAGCCCCAGCATTTT.